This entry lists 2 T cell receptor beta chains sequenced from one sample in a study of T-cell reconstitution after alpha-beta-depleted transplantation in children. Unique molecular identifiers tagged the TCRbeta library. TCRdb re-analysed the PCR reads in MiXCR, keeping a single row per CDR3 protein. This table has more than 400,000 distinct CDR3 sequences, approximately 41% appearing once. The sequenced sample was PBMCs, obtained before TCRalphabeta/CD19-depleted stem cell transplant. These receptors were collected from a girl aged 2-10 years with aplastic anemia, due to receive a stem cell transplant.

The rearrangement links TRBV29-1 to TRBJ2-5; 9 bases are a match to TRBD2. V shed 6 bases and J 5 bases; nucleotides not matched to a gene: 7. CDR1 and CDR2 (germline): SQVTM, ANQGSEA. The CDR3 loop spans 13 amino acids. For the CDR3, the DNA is TGCAGCGTGATGTTAGCGGGAGTGGAGACCCAGTACTTC. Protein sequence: CSVMLAGVETQYF.

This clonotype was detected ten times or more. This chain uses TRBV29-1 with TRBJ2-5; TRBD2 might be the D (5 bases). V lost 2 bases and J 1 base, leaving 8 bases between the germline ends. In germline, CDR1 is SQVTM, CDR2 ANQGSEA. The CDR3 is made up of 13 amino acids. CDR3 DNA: TGCAGCGTTGAAAAGGAGGCCCAAGAGACCCAGTACTTC. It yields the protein CSVEKEAQETQYF.